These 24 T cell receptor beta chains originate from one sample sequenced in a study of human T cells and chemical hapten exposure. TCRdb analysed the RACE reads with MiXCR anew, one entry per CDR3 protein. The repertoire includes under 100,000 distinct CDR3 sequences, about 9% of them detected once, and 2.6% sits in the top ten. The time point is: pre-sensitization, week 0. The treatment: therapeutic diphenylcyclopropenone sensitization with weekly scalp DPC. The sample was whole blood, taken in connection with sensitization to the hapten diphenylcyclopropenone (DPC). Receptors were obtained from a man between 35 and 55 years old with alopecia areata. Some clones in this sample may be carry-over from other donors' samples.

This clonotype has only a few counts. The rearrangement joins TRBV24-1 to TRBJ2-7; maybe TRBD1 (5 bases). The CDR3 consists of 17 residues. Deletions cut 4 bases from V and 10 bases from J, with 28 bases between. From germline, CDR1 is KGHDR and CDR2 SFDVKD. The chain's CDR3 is CATSEGRGHGACEQQYV. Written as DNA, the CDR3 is TGTGCCACCAGTGAGGGGCGAGGCCATGGCGCTTGCGAGCAACAGTACGTC.

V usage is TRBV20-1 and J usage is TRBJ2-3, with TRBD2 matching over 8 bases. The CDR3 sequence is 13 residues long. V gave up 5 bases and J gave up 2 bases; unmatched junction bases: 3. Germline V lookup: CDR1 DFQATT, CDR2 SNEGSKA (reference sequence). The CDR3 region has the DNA TGCAGTGCTCAGCGGGGGCACACAGATACGCAGTATTTT. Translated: CSAQRGHTDTQYF.

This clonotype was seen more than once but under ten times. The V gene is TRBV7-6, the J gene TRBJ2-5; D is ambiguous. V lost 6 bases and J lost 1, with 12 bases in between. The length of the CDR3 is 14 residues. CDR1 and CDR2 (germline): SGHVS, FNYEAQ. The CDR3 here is CASSSGTFQETQYF. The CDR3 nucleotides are TGTGCCAGCAGTTCCGGCACGTTCCAAGAGACCCAGTACTTC.

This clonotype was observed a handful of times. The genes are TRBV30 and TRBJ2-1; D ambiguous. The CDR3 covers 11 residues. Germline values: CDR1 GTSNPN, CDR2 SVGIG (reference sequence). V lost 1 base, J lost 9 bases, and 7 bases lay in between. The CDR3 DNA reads TGTGCCTGGAGTGGGTCGGGTGAGCAGTTCTTC. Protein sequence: CAWSGSGEQFF.

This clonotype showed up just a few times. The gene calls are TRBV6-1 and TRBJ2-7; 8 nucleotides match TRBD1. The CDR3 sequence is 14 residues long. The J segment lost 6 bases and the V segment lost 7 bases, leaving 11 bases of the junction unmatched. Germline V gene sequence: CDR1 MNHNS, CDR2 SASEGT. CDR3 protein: CASKKGQAGVEQYV. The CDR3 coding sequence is TGTGCCAGCAAAAAGGGACAGGCTGGGGTCGAGCAGTACGTC.

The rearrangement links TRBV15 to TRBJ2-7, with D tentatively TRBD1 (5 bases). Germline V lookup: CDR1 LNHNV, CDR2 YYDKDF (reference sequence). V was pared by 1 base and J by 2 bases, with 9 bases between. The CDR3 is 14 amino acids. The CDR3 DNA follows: TGTGCCACCAGCAGAGTAGGGGATACCTACGAGCAGTACTTC. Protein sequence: CATSRVGDTYEQYF.

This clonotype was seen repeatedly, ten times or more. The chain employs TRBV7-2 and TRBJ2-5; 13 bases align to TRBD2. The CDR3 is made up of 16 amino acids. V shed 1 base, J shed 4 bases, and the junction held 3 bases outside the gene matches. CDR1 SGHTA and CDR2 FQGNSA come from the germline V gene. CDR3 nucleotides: TGTGCCAGCAGCTTAGAGGGACTAGCGGGACTAGAGACCCAGTACTTC. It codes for CASSLEGLAGLETQYF.

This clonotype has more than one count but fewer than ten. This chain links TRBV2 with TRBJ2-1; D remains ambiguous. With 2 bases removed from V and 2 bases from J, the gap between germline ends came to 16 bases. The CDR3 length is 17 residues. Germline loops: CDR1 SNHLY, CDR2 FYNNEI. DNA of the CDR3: TGTGCCAGCAGTGAACGTCTCATAATGTCTGCCTACAATGAGCAGTTCTTC. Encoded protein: CASSERLIMSAYNEQFF.

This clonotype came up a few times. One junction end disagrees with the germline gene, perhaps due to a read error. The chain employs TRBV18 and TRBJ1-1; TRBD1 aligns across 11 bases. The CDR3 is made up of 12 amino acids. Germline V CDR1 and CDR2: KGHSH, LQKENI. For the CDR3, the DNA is TGTGTCAGCTCACGGGACAGGGGGGAAGCTTTCTTT. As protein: CVSSRDRGEAFF.

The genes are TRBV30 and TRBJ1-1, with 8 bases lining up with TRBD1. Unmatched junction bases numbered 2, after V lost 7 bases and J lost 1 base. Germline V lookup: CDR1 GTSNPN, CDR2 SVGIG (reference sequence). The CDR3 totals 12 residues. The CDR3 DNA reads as TGTGCCTCTGGACAGGGGAACACTGAAGCTTTCTTT. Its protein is CASGQGNTEAFF.

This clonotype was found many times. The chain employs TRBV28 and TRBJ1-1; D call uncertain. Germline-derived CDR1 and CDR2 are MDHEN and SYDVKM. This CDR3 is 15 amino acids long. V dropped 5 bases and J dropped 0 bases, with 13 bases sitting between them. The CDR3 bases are TGTGCCAGCAGTCCACGGGGAACTATGAACACTGAAGCTTTCTTT. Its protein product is CASSPRGTMNTEAFF.

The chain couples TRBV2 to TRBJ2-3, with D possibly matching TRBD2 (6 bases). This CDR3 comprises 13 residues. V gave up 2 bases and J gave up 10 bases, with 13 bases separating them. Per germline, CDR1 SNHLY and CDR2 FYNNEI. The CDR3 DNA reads TGTGCCAGCAGTGAATTCAAGCGGGCTGCGCAGTATTTT. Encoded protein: CASSEFKRAAQYF.

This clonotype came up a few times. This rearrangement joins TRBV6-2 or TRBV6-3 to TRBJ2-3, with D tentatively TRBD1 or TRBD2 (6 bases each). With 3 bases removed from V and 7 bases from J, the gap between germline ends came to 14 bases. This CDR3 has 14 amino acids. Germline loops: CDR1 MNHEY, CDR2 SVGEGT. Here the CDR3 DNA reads TGTGCCAGCAGTTATGGAGGGGGGCAGCATACGCAGTATTTT. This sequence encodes CASSYGGGQHTQYF.

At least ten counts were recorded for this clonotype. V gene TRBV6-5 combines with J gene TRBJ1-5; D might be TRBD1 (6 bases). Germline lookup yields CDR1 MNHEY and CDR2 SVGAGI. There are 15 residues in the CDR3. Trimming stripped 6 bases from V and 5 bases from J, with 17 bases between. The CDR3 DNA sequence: TGTGCCAGCAGCCCCGGGGGCCGTCCAGATCAGCCCCAGCATTTT. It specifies CASSPGGRPDQPQHF.

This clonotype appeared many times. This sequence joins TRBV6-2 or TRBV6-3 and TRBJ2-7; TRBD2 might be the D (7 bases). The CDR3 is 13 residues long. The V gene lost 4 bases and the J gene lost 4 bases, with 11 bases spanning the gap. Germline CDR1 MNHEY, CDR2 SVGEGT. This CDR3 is CASSLGGLYEQYV. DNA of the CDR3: TGTGCCAGCAGTTTGGGGGGGCTATACGAGCAGTACGTC.

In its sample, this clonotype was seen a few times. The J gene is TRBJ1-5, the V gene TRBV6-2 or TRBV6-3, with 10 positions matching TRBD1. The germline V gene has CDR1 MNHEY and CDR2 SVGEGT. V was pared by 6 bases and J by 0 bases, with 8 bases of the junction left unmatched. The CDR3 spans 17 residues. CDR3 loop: CASRRDRGSHSNQPQHF. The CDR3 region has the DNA TGTGCCAGCAGGCGGGACAGGGGATCACATAGCAATCAGCCCCAGCATTTT.

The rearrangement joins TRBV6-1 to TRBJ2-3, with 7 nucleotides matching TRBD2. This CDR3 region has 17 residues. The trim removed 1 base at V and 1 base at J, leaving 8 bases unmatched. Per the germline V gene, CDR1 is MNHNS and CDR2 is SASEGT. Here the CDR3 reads CASSEEERGWGTDTQYF. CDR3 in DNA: TGTGCCAGCAGTGAAGAAGAGCGGGGTTGGGGCACAGATACGCAGTATTTT.

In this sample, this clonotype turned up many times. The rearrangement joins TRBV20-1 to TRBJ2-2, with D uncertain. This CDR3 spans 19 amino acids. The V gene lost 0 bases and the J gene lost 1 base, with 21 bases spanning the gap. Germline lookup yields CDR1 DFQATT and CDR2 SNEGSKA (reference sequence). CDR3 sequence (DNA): TGCAGTGCTAGAGATCGCGACAACACGCAGACGTTGAACACCGGGGAGCTGTTTTTT. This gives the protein CSARDRDNTQTLNTGELFF.

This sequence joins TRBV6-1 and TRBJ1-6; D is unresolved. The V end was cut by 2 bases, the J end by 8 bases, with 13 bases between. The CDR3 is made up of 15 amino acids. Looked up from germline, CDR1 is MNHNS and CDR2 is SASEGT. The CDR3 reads CASSERPGGYSPLHF. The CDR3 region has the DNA TGTGCCAGCAGTGAAAGGCCTGGCGGGTATTCACCCCTCCACTTT.

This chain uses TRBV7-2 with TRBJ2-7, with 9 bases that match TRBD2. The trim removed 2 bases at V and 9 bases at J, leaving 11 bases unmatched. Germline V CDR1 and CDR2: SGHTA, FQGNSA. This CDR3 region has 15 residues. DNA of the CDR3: TGTGCCAGCAGCTTATTCCTAGCGGGAAGCGGGGCGCAGTACTTC. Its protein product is CASSLFLAGSGAQYF.

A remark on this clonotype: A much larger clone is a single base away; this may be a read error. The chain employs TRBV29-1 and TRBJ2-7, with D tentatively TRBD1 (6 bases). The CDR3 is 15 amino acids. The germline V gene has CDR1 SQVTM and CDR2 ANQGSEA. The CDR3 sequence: CSVVITGTNSHEQYV. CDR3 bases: TGCAGCGTCGTCATTACAGGGACCAACTCCCACGAGCAGTACGTC.

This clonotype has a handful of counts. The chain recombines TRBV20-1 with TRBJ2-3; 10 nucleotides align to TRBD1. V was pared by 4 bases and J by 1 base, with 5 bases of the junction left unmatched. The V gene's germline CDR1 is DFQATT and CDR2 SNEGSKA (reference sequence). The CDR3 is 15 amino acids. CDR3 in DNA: TGCAGTGCTACGACGACAGGGGGCCGCACAGATACGCAGTATTTT. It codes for CSATTTGGRTDTQYF.

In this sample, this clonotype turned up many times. CDR3 sequence: CASSLALAGGSEQFF. CDR3 DNA: TGTGCCAGCAGCTTAGCCCTAGCGGGAGGGTCCGAGCAGTTCTTC. The J gene is TRBJ2-1, the V gene TRBV7-8; 12 nucleotides line up with TRBD2. Germline V gene sequence: CDR1 SGHVS, CDR2 FQNEAQ. The CDR3 covers 15 residues. Trimming took 0 bases from V and 10 from J; bases not matched to a gene: 4.

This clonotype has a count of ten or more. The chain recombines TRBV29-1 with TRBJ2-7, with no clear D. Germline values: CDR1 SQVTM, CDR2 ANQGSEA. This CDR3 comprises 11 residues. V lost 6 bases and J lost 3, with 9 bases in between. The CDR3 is CSVLVYYEQYF. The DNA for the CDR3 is TGCAGCGTCCTGGTCTACTACGAGCAGTACTTC.